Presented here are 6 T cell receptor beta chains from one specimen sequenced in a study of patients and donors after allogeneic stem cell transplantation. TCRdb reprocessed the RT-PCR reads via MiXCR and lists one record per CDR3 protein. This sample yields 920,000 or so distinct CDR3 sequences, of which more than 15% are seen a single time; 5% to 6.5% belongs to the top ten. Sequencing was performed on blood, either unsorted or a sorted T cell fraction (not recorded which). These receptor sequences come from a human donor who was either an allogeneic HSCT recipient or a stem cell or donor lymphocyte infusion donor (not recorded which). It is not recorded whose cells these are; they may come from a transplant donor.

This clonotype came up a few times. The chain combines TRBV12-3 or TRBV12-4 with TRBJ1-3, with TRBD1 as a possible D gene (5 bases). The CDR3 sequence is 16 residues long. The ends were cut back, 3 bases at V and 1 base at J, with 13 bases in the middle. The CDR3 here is CASSFSSGGSGNTIYF. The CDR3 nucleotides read TGTGCCAGCAGTTTCAGCTCTGGGGGTTCTGGAAACACCATATATTTT.

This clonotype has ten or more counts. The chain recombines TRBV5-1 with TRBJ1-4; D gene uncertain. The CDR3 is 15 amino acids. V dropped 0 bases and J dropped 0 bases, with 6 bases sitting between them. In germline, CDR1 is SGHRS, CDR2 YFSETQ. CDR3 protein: CASSLAGPTNEKLFF. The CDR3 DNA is TGCGCCAGCAGCTTGGCCGGTCCAACTAATGAAAAACTGTTTTTT.

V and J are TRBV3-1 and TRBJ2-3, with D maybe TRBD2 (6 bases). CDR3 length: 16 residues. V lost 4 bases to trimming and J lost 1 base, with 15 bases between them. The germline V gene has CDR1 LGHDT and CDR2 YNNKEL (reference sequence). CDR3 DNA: TGTGCCAGCAGCCCCGGCCGAGGACTACGCACAGATACGCAGTATTTT. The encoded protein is CASSPGRGLRTDTQYF.

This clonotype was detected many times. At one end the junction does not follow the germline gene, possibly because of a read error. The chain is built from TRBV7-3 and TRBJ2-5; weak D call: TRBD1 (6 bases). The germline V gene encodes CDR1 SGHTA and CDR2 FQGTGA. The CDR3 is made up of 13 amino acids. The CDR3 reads CASSLGAAETQYF. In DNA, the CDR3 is TGCGCCAGCAGCTTGGGGGCCGCAGAGACCCAGTACTTC.

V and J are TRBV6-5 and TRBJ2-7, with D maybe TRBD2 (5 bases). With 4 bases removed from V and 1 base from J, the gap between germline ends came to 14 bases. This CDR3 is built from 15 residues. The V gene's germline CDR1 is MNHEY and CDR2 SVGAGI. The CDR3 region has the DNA TGTGCCAGCAGTTGGGATAGCGTCCGGTCCTACGAGCAGTACTTC. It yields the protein CASSWDSVRSYEQYF.

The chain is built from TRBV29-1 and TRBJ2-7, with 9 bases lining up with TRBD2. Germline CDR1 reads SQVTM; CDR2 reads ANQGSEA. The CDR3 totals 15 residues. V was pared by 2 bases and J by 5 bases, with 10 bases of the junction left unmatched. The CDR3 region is CSVEILSGRNNEQYF. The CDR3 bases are TGCAGCGTTGAAATACTTAGCGGGAGAAACAACGAGCAGTACTTC.